The rows below give T cell receptor beta chains drawn from one sample of a study of OX40 agonist ivuxolimab in advanced cancers. Assay: immunoSEQ multiplex PCR; the TCRdb copy retains only in-frame clones and omits some. The sample shows 35,000 to 50,000 clones, 81% of them seen only once. Sequences were derived from CD4+ or CD8+ T cells sorted from blood, sampled in a trial of the OX40 agonist ivuxolimab. These TCRs come from an adult with an advanced solid tumor such as melanoma, head and neck, liver or kidney cancer. Both conserved end residues are part of each CDR3. Fields, in order: J gene, clone size, V gene, D gene, CDR3 DNA, CDR3 protein. A D gene is named only where the DNA matches it firmly. Size is omitted from some rows. Given values are once, few, many or a class for expanded clones.

TRBJ1-4,NA,TRBV29-1,NA,TGCAGCGTTGGTGGAACTAATGAAAAACTGTTTTTT,CSVGGTNEKLFF
TRBJ2-3,NA,TRBV5-1,TRBD2,TGCGCCAGCAGCTGGGCGGCGGGAGGGGTAGATACGCAGTATTTT,CASSWAAGGVDTQYF
TRBJ2-5,few,TRBV7-2,NA,TGTGCCAGCAGCTTAAGTCTGGGGGAGACCCAGTACTTC,CASSLSLGETQYF
TRBJ1-2,NA,TRBV5-4,NA,TGTGCCAGCAGCTTGGAGAGAGGGGTGAACTATGGCTACACCTTC,CASSLERGVNYGYTF
TRBJ2-2,NA,TRBV5-4,NA,TGTGCCAGCAGCTTGTTCGGGGGTCCCCACGGGGAGCTGTTTTTT,CASSLFGGPHGELFF
TRBJ1-3,NA,TRBV2,NA,TGTGCCAGCAGTGACCCAGGCGGATACTCTGGAAACACCATATATTTT,CASSDPGGYSGNTIYF
TRBJ2-1,NA,TRBV28,TRBD2,TGTGCCAGCAGTTTATTATTGTCTAGCGGAGACAATGAGCAGTTCTTC,CASSLLLSSGDNEQFF
TRBJ1-2,NA,TRBV18,NA,TGTGCCAGCTCCCCGGGGGGTACTAACTATGGCTACACCTTC,CASSPGGTNYGYTF
TRBJ2-3,once,TRBV27,TRBD1,TGTGCCAGCAGCACTTCCGGGACAGTCCTGGTTAATACGCAGTATTTT,CASSTSGTVLVNTQYF
TRBJ1-2,NA,TRBV5-1,NA,TGCGCCAGCAGCTTGGGTGAAGGAACTTATGGCTACACCTTC,CASSLGEGTYGYTF
TRBJ2-7,once,TRBV28,NA,TGTGCCAGCACCCCGACAGGAAACACCTACGAGCAGTACTTC,CASTPTGNTYEQYF
TRBJ2-7,NA,TRBV10-2,TRBD1,TGCGCCAGCAGGCCCGGGACAGGGGCCCGCCTGTCCTACGAGCAGTACTTC,CASRPGTGARLSYEQYF
TRBJ2-1,NA,TRBV7-3,TRBD2,TGTGCCAGCAGCCGTCGACTAGCGGGAGTAACTGAGCAGTTCTTC,CASSRRLAGVTEQFF